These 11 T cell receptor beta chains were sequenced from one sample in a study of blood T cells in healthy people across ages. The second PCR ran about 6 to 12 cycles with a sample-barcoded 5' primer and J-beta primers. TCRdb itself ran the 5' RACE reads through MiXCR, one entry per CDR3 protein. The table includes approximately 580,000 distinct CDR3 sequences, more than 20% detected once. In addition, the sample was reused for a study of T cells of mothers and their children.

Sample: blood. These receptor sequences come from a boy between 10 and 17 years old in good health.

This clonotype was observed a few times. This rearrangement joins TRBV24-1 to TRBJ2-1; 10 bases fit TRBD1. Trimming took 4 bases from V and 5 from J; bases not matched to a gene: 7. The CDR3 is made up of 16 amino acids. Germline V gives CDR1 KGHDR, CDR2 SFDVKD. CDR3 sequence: CATSDSGTGVNNEQFF. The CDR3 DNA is TGTGCCACCAGTGACTCCGGGACAGGGGTTAACAATGAGCAGTTCTTC.

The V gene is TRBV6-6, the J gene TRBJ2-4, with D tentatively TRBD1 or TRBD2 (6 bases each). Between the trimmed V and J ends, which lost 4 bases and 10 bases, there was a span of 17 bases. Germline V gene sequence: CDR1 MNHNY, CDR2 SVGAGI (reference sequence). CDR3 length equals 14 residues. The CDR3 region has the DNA TGTGCCAGCAGTTCGGACTTGGGGGGCGGGATTCAGTACTTC. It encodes CASSSDLGGGIQYF.

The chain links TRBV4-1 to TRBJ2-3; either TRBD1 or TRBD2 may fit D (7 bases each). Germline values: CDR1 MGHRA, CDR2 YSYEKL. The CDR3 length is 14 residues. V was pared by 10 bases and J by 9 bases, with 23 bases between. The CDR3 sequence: CAILKGGVGGTQYF. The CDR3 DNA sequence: TGCGCCATCCTAAAGGGGGGGGTAGGGGGCACGCAGTATTTT.

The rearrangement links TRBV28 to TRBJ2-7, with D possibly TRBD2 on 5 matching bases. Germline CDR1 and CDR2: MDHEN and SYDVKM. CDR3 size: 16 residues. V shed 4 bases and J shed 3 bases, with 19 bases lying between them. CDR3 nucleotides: TGTGCCAGCAGTTCCCCCTCGGGGTCAGGAAACTACGAGCAGTACTTC. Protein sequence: CASSSPSGSGNYEQYF.

This CDR3 reads CASSFPSTYQYF. The CDR3 DNA sequence: TGTGCCAGCAGCTTTCCTAGTACATACCAGTACTTC. The chain employs TRBV11-2 and TRBJ2-5; D ambiguous. The germline gives CDR1 SGHAT, CDR2 FQNNGV. V lost 3 bases, J lost 10 bases, and 12 bases lay in between. The CDR3 is 12 amino acids.

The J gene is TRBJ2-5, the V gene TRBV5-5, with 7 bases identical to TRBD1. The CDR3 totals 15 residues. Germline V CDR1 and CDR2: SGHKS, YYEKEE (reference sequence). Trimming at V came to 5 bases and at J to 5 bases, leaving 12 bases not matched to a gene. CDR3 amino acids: CASSFSWTGVETQYF. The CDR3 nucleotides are TGTGCCAGCAGTTTCTCCTGGACAGGAGTTGAGACCCAGTACTTC. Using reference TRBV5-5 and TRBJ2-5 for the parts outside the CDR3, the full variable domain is DAGVTQSPTHLIKTRGQQVTLRCSPISGHKSVSWYQQVLGQGPQFIFQYYEKEERGRGNFPDRFSARQFPNYSSELNVNALLLGDSALYLCASSFSWTGVETQYFGPGTRLLVL.

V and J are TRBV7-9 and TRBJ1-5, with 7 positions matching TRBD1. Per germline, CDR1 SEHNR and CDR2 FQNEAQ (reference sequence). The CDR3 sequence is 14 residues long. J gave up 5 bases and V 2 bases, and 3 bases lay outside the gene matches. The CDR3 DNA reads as TGTGCCAGCAGCTTAACAGGGGACGATCAGCCCCAGCATTTT. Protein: CASSLTGDDQPQHF.

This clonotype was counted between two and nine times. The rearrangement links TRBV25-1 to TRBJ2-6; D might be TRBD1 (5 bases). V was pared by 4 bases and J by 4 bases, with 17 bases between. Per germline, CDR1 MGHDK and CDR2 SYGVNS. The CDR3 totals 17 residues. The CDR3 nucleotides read TGTGCCAGCAGTGCCAACTTTGGACAAACCGGGGCCAACGTCCTGACTTTC. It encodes CASSANFGQTGANVLTF. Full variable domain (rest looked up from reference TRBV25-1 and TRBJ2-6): EADIYQTPRYLVIGTGKKITLECSQTMGHDKMYWYQQDPGMELHLIHYSYGVNSTEKGDLSSESTVSRIRTEHFPLTLESARPSHTSQYLCASSANFGQTGANVLTFGAGSRLTVL.

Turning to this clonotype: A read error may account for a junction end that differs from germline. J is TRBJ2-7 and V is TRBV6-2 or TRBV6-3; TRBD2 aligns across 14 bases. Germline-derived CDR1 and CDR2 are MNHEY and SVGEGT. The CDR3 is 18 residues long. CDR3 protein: CASSSGGLAGVASYEQYF. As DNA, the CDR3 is TGTGCCAGCAGCTCGGGGGGACTAGCGGGAGTCGCCTCCTACGAACAGTACTTC.

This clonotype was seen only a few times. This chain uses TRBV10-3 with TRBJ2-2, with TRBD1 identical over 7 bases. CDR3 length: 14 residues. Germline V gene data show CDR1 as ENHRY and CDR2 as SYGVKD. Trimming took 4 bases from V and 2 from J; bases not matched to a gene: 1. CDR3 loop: CAISGQGNTGELFF. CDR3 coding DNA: TGTGCCATCAGTGGACAGGGAAACACCGGGGAGCTGTTTTTT.

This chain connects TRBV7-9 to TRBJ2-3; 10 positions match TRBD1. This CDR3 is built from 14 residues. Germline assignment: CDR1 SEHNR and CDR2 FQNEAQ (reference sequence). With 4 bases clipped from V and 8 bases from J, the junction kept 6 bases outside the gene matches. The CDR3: CASSSPDRGATQYF. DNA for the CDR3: TGTGCCAGCAGCTCCCCGGACAGGGGGGCTACGCAGTATTTT.